This T cell receptor beta chain derives from a study of blood T cell repertoires in COVID-19. Profiling relied on immunoSEQ multiplex PCR, and the TCRdb table lists in-frame clones only, not all of them. The table shows around 230,000 clones, with roughly 88% occurring only once. The CDR3 sequence is 12 residues long. Per germline, CDR1 GTSNPN and CDR2 SVGIG (reference sequence). V was cut by 7 bases and J by 2 bases, with 12 bases left in between. The sample comprised peripheral blood. This sequence was found in a man aged 35 to 55 who had recovered from COVID-19. The chain joins TRBV30 to TRBJ2-7; D not certain. CDR3: CASRVLTYEQYF. DNA for the CDR3: TGTGCCTCCCGGGTTCTTACCTACGAGCAGTACTTC.